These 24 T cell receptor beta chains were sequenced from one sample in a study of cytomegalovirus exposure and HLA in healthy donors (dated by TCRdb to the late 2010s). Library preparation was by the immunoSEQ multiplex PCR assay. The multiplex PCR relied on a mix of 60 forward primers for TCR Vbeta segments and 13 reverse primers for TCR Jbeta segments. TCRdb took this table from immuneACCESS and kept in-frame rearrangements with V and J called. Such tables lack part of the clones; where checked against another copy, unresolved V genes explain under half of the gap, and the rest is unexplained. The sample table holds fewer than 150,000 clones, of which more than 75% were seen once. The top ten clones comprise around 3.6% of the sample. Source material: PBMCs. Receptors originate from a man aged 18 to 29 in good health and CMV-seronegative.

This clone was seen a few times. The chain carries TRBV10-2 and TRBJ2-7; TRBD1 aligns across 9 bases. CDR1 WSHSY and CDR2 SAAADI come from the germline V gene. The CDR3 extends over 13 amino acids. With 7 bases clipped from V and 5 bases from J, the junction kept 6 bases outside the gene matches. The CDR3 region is CASTRQGVDEQYF. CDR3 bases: TGCGCCAGCACTAGACAGGGGGTGGACGAGCAGTACTTC.

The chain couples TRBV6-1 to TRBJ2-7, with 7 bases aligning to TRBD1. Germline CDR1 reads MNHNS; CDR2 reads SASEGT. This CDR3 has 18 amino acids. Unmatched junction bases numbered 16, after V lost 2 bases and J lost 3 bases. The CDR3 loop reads CASSESAGPGTDYYEQYF. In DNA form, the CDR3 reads TGTGCCAGCAGTGAATCCGCCGGCCCCGGGACAGACTACTACGAGCAGTACTTC.

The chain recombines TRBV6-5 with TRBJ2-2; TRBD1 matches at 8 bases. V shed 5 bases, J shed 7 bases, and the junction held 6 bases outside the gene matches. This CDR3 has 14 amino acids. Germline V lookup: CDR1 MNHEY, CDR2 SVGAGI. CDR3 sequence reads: CASSLTTGVGELFF. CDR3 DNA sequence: TGTGCCAGCAGTCTTACGACAGGGGTCGGGGAGCTGTTTTTT.

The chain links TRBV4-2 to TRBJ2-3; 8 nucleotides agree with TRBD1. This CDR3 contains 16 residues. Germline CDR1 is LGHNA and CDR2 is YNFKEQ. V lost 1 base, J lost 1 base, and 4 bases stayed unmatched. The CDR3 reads CASSQAGQGGTDTQYF. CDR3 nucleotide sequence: TGTGCCAGCAGCCAAGCTGGACAGGGAGGCACAGATACGCAGTATTTT.

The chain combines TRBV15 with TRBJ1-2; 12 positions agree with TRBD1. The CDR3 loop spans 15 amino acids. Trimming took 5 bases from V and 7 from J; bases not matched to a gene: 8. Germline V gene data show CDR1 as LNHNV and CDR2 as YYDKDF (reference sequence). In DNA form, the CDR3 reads TGTGCCACCAGCCCCTCCGGGACAGGGGGCCTTGGCTACACCTTC. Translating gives CATSPSGTGGLGYTF.

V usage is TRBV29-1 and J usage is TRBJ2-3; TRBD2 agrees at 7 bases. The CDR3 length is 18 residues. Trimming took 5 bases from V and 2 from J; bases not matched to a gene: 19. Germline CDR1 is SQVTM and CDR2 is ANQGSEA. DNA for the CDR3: TGCAGCGTTTGGGGGGGGACTAAAATCCCGGGGTTCACAGATACGCAGTATTTT. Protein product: CSVWGGTKIPGFTDTQYF.

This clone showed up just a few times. CDR3 region: CASSVLPSFQETQYF. The CDR3, as DNA: TGTGCCAGCAGCGTACTACCTAGCTTTCAAGAGACCCAGTACTTC. The rearrangement uses TRBV9 and TRBJ2-5; possible D gene TRBD2, 5 bases. Germline lookup yields CDR1 SGDLS and CDR2 YYNGEE. Deletions cut 1 base from V and 2 bases from J, with 12 bases between. CDR3 length equals 15 residues.

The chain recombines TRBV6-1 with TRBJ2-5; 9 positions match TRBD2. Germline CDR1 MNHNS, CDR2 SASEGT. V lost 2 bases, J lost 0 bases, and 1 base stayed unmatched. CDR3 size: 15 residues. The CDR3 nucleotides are TGTGCCAGCAGTGAACTAGCGGGGTACCAAGAGACCCAGTACTTC. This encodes CASSELAGYQETQYF.

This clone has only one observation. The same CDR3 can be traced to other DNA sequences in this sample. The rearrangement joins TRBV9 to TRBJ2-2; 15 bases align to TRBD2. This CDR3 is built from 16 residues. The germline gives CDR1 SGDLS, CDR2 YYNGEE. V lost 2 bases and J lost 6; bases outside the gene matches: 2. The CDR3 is CASSVGLAGGPGELFF. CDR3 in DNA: TGTGCCAGCAGCGTCGGACTAGCGGGAGGGCCCGGGGAGCTGTTTTTT.

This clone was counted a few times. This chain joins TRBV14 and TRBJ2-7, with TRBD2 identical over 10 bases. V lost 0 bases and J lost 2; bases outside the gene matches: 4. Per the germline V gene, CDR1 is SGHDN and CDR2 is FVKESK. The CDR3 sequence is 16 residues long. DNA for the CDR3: TGTGCCAGCAGCCAAGATGAGCGGGAGGGGCCCTACGAGCAGTACTTC. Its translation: CASSQDEREGPYEQYF.

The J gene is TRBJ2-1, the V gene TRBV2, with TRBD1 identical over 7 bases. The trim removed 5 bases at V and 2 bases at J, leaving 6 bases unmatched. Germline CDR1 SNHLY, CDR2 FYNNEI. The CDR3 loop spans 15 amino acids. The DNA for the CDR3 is TGTGCCAGCAGTACCGGGACAGCCACCTACAATGAGCAGTTCTTC. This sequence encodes CASSTGTATYNEQFF.

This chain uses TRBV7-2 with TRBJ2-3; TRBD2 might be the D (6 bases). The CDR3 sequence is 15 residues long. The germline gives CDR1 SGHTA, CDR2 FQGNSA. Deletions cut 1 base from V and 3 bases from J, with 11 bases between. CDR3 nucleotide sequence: TGTGCCAGCAGCTTAGAGCCTAGCGAAACAGATACGCAGTATTTT. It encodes CASSLEPSETDTQYF. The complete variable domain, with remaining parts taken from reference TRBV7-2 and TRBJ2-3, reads GAGVSQSPSNKVTEKGKDVELRCDPISGHTALYWYRQSLGQGLEFLIYFQGNSAPDKSGLPSDRFSAERTGGSVSTLTIQRTQQEDSAVYLCASSLEPSETDTQYFGPGTRLTVL.

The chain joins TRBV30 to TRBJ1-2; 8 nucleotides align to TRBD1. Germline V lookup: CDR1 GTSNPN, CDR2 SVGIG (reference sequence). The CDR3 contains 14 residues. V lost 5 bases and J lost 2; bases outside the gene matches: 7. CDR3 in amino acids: CAWHPQGANYGYTF. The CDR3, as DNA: TGTGCCTGGCATCCGCAGGGGGCGAACTATGGCTACACCTTC.

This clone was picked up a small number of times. CDR3 region: CASSTSGEGTDTQYF. Written as DNA, the CDR3 is TGTGCCAGCAGTACCAGCGGGGAGGGGACAGATACGCAGTATTTT. The V gene is TRBV6-5, the J gene TRBJ2-3; the match to TRBD2 covers 7 bases. The germline V gene encodes CDR1 MNHEY and CDR2 SVGAGI. The CDR3 runs 15 residues. The V segment lost 5 bases and the J segment 3 bases; nucleotides outside the gene matches: 8.

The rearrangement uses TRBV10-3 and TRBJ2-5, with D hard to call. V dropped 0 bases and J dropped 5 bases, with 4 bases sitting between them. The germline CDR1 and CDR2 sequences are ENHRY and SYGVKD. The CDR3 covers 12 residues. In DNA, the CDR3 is TGTGCCATCAGTGAGTCGTCGGAGACCCAGTACTTC. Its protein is CAISESSETQYF.

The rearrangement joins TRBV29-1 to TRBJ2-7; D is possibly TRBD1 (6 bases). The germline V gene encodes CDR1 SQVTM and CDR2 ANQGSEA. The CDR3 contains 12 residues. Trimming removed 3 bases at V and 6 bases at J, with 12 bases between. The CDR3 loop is CSVDRGSGEQYF. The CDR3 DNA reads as TGCAGCGTTGACAGGGGATCGGGCGAGCAGTACTTC.

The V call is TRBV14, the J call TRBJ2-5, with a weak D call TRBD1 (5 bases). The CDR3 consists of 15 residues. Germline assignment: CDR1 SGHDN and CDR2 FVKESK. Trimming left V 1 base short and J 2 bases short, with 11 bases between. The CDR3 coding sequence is TGTGCCAGCAGCCAAGCTAACAAGGGGCAAGAGACCCAGTACTTC. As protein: CASSQANKGQETQYF.

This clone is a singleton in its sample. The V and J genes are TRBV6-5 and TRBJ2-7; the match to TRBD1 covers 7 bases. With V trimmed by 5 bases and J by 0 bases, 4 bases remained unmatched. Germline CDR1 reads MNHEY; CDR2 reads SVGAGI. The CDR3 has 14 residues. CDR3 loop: CASSLTGSSYEQYF. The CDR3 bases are TGTGCCAGCAGTCTGACAGGGAGCTCCTACGAGCAGTACTTC.

The CDR3 bases are TGTGCCAGCAGCGTGACTAGCGGATACACAGATACGCAGTATTTT. This encodes CASSVTSGYTDTQYF. The genes are TRBV7-9 and TRBJ2-3; 9 positions agree with TRBD2. The junction had 5 bases not matched to a gene; V was cut back by 5 bases and J by 2 bases. The CDR3 is 15 amino acids. Germline CDR1 reads SEHNR; CDR2 reads FQNEAQ (reference sequence).

The CDR3 loop reads CAWSVFSTGELFF. The DNA for the CDR3 is TGTGCCTGGAGTGTATTCAGCACCGGGGAGCTGTTTTTT. The rearrangement uses TRBV30 and TRBJ2-2; no reliable D call. Deletions cut 0 bases from V and 4 bases from J, with 6 bases between. The CDR3 runs 13 residues. The germline V gene has CDR1 GTSNPN and CDR2 SVGIG (reference sequence).

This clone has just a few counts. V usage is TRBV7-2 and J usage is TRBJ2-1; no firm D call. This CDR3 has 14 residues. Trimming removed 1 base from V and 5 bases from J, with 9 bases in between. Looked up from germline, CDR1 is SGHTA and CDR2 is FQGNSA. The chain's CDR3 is CASSLDLADNEQFF. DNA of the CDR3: TGTGCCAGCAGCTTAGACCTGGCCGACAATGAGCAGTTCTTC.

As DNA, the CDR3 is TGTGCCAGCAGTGAAGTGGCAGGACAGAATGAGCAGTTCTTC. Translation: CASSEVAGQNEQFF. The chain has TRBV2 and TRBJ2-1, with a tentative D call TRBD1 (6 bases). Germline V gene sequence: CDR1 SNHLY, CDR2 FYNNEI. The CDR3 runs 14 residues. With 1 base removed from V and 7 bases from J, the gap between germline ends came to 11 bases.

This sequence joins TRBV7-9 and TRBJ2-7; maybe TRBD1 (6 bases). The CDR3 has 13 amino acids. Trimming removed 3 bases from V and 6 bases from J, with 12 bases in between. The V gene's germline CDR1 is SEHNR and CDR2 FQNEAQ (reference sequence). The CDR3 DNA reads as TGTGCCAGCAGCTTCGACAGGCCGTCCGAGCAGTACTTC. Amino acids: CASSFDRPSEQYF.

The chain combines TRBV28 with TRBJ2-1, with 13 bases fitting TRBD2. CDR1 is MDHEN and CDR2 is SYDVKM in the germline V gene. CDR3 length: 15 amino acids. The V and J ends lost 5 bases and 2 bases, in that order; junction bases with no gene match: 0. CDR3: CASSTSGGAYNEQFF. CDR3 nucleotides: TGTGCCAGCAGTACTAGCGGGGGGGCCTACAATGAGCAGTTCTTC.